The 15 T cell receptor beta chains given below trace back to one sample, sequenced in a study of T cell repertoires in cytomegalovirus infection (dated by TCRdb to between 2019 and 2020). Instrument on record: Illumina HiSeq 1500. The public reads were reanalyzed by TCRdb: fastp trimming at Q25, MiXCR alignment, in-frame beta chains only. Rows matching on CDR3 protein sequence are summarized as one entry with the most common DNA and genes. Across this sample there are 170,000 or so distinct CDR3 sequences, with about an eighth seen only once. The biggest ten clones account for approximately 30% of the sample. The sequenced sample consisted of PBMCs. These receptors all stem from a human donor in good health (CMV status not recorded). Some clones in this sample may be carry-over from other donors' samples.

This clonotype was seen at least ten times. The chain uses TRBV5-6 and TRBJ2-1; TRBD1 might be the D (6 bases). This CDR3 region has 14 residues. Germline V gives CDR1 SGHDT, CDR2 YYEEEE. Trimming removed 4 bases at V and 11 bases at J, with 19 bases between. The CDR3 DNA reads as TGTGCCAGCAGCCTCACAGGGAATTCGGCTCAGCAGTTCTTC. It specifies CASSLTGNSAQQFF.

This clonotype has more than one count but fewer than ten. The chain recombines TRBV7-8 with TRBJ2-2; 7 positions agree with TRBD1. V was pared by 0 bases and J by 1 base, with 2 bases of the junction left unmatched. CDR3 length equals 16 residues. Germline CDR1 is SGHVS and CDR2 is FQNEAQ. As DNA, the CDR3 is TGTGCCAGCAGCTTAGCGAGGGACAGGAACACCGGGGAGCTGTTTTTT. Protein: CASSLARDRNTGELFF.

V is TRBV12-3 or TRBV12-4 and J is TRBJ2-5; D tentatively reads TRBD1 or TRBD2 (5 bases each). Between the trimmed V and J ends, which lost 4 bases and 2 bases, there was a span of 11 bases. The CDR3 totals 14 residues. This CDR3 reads CASSSSWGQETQYF. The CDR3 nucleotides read TGTGCCAGCAGTTCATCCTGGGGGCAAGAGACCCAGTACTTC.

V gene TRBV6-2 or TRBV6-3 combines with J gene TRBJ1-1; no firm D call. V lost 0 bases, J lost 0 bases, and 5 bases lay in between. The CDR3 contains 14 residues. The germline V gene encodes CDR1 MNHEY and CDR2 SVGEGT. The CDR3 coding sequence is TGTGCCAGCAGTTACTCGAACATGAACACTGAAGCTTTCTTT. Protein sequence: CASSYSNMNTEAFF.

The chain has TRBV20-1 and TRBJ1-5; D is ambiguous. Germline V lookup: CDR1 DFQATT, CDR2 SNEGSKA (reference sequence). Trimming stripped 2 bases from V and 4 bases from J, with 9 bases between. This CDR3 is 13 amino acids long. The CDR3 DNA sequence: TGCAGTGCTAGAATAGGGTTGAATCAGCCCCAGCATTTT. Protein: CSARIGLNQPQHF.

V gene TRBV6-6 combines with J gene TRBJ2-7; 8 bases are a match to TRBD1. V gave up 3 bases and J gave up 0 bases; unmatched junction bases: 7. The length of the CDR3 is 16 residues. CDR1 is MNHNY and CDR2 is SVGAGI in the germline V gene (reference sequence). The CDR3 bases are TGTGCCAGCAGTTATCGGGACAGGCGGAACTCCTACGAGCAGTACTTC. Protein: CASSYRDRRNSYEQYF.

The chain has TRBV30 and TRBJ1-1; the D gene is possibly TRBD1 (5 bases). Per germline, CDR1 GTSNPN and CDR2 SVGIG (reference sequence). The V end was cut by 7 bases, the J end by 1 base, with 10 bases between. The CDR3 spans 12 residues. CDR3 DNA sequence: TGTGCCTCCGGGACTCCGAACACTGAAGCTTTCTTT. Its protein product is CASGTPNTEAFF.

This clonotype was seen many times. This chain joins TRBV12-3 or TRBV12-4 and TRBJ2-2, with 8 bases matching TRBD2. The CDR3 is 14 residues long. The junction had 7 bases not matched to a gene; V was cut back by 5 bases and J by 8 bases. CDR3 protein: CASSPPGTRGELFF. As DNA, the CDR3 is TGTGCCAGCAGTCCCCCGGGGACTAGAGGGGAGCTGTTTTTT.

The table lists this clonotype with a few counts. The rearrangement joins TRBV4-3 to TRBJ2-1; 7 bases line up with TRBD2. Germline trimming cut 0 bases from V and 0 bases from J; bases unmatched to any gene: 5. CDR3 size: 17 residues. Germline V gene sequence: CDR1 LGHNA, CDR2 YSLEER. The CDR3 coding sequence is TGCGCCAGCAGCCAAGAGTCGCGGGAGAGCTCCTACAATGAGCAGTTCTTC. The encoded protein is CASSQESRESSYNEQFF.

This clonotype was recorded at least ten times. This chain's CDR3 is CASSLTGDVTEAFF. In nucleotides, the CDR3 is TGTGCCAGCAGCCTCACAGGGGATGTCACTGAAGCTTTCTTT. The chain combines TRBV4-2 with TRBJ1-1; 7 nucleotides line up with TRBD1. This CDR3 has 14 residues. In germline, CDR1 is LGHNA, CDR2 YNFKEQ. After removal of 4 bases from V and 4 bases from J, the junction contained 6 bases not matched to a gene.

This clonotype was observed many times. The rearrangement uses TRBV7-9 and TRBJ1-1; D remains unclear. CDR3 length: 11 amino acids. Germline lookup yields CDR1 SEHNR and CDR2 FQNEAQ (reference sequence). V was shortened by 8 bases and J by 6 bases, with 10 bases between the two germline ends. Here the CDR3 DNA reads TGTGCCAGCGCTTCTAAGGCTGAAGCTTTCTTT. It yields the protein CASASKAEAFF.

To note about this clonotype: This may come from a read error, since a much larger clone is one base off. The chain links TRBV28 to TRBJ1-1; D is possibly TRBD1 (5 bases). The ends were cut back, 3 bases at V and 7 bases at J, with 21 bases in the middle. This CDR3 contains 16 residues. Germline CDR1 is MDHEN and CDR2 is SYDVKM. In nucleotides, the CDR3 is TGTGCCAGCAGTTTCATGAACAAGGCAGGGATGATTGAAGCTTTCTTT. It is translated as CASSFMNKAGMIEAFF.

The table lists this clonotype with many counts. The CDR3 coding sequence is TGTGCCAGCAGCCCAAATCTAGCGGGAGTCCCCTACGAGCAGTACTTC. It is translated as CASSPNLAGVPYEQYF. The chain recombines TRBV7-2 with TRBJ2-7; the match to TRBD2 covers 10 bases. The CDR3 length is 16 residues. V shed 5 bases and J 2 bases; nucleotides not matched to a gene: 9. CDR1 SGHTA and CDR2 FQGNSA come from the germline V gene.

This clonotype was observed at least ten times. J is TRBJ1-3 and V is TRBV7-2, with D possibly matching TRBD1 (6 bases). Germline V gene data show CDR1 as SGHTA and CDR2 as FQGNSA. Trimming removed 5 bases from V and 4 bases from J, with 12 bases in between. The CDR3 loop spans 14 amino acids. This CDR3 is CASSPGTTGNTIYF. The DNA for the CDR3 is TGTGCCAGCAGCCCGGGGACAACCGGAAACACCATATATTTT.

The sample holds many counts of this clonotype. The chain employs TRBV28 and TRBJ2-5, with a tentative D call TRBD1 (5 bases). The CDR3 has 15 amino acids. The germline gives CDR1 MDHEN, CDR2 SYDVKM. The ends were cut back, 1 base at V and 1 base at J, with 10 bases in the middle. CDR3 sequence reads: CASSLFRETQETQYF. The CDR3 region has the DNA TGTGCCAGCAGTTTATTCAGGGAAACCCAAGAGACCCAGTACTTC.